The clone carrying this T cell receptor beta chain is medium-sized within its sample. The antigen is undetermined. This sample was included in a study of cytotoxic CD8 clonotypes in ibrutinib-treated CLL. Data came from immunoSEQ multiplex PCR; TCRdb stores just in-frame clones and leaves some out. This table has about 200,000 clones, 70% to 75% appearing once. V was pared by 3 bases and J by 7 bases, with 7 bases between. Germline V CDR1 and CDR2: SEHNR, FQNEAQ (reference sequence). The CDR3 totals 12 residues. General study points: Baseline levels of clonality went above those of age-matched healthy donors and moved with circulating CD8+ T-cell counts. Collection times varied between progressing and sustained-remission patients. With treatment, public clonotypes, which were uncommon, either contracted or remained stable.

The gene calls are TRBV7-9 and TRBJ1-5; unclear D gene. The clonotype originates from a human donor with chronic lymphocytic leukemia. The sequencing used PBMCs, collected after 12 months of ibrutinib treatment. As DNA, the CDR3 is TGTGCCAGCAGCTTGCCCCCCCAGCCCCAGCATTTT. This sequence encodes CASSLPPQPQHF.